A single sample is the source of the 29 T cell receptor beta chains below, sequenced in a study of CD8+ T cells in alopecia areata. Indicated treatment: oral pan-JAK inhibitor, 5-10 mg twice daily. Following extraction, RNA underwent reverse transcription to cDNA, which served as the sequencing template. Using immunoSEQ multiplex PCR, the repertoire was profiled, and TCRdb retains in-frame clones only, with some absent. This sample has about 190,000 clones, with around 64% found just once. Source: CD4+ T cells sorted from blood, taken around week 49, from a patient treated with tofacitinib. Receptor source: a human donor with alopecia areata.

The V and J genes are TRBV10-3 and TRBJ1-2; no clear D. Germline assignment: CDR1 ENHRY and CDR2 SYGVKD. V was clipped by 0 bases and J by 4 bases, with 6 bases between them. The CDR3 totals 13 residues. CDR3 loop: CAISESKAYGYTF. CDR3 nucleotides: TGTGCCATCAGTGAGTCGAAGGCCTATGGCTACACCTTC.

The rearrangement joins TRBV14 to TRBJ1-1, with 7 nucleotides matching TRBD1. In germline, CDR1 is SGHDN, CDR2 FVKESK. The CDR3 spans 15 residues. V was pared by 1 base and J by 8 bases, with 10 bases of the junction left unmatched. DNA for the CDR3: TGTGCCAGCAGCCAAGGAAGCAATACAGGGGCCGAAGCTTTCTTT. It specifies CASSQGSNTGAEAFF.

The genes are TRBV14 and TRBJ1-6; the D is unclear. V lost 1 base to trimming and J lost 9 bases, with 10 bases between them. This CDR3 has 14 residues. The V gene's germline CDR1 is SGHDN and CDR2 FVKESK. This CDR3 is CASSQVGFGSPLHF. CDR3 sequence (DNA): TGTGCCAGCAGCCAAGTTGGGTTTGGTTCACCCCTCCACTTT.

This rearrangement joins TRBV29-1 to TRBJ1-1; D gene unclear. The V end lost 7 bases, the J end lost 0 bases, and 12 bases lay between the germline ends. The CDR3 loop spans 13 amino acids. Germline V gene sequence: CDR1 SQVTM, CDR2 ANQGSEA. The CDR3 loop is CSAAIDLNTEAFF. The CDR3 bases are TGCAGCGCTGCGATAGACTTGAACACTGAAGCTTTCTTT. The variable domain in full, with the rest retrieved from reference TRBV29-1 and TRBJ1-1, is SAVISQKPSRDICQRGTSLTIQCQVDSQVTMMFWYRQQPGQSLTLIATANQGSEATYESGFVIDKFPISRPNLTFSTLTVSNMSPEDSSIYLCSAAIDLNTEAFFGQGTRLTVV.

This chain uses TRBV29-1 with TRBJ1-2, with 8 nucleotides matching TRBD1. With 6 bases clipped from V and 8 bases from J, the junction kept 8 bases outside the gene matches. Germline CDR1 SQVTM, CDR2 ANQGSEA. CDR3 length equals 12 residues. The CDR3, as DNA: TGCAGCGTCGGACAGGGCATCGTGGGCTACACCTTC. Its translation: CSVGQGIVGYTF.

The gene calls are TRBV4-3 and TRBJ2-7; 9 bases match TRBD1. The J segment lost 6 bases and the V segment lost 0 bases, leaving 6 bases of the junction unmatched. The germline CDR1 and CDR2 sequences are LGHNA and YSLEER. The CDR3 totals 15 residues. CDR3 protein: CASSQDPGTGFEQYF. CDR3 coding DNA: TGCGCCAGCAGCCAAGACCCCGGGACAGGGTTCGAGCAGTACTTC.

The chain combines TRBV7-2 with TRBJ2-7, with a weak D call TRBD2 (6 bases). The CDR3 runs 16 residues. CDR1 is SGHTA and CDR2 is FQGNSA in the germline V gene. V was pared by 5 bases and J by 2 bases, with 19 bases between. CDR3 in amino acids: CASSALGRGGPYEQYF. The CDR3, as DNA: TGTGCCAGCAGCGCCTTAGGGCGGGGAGGTCCCTACGAGCAGTACTTC.

This clone was recorded once. The chain recombines TRBV30 with TRBJ2-3, with D hard to call. V lost 0 bases to trimming and J lost 5 bases, with 6 bases between them. Looked up from germline, CDR1 is GTSNPN and CDR2 is SVGIG (reference sequence). The CDR3 consists of 12 residues. The CDR3 bases are TGTGCCTGGAGTGTAGTTCAAGATACGCAGTATTTT. Translation: CAWSVVQDTQYF. Variable domain in full (rest from reference TRBV30 and TRBJ2-3): SQTIHQWPATLVQPVGSPLSLECTVEGTSNPNLYWYRQAAGRGLQLLFYSVGIGQISSEVPQNLSASRPQDRQFILSSKKLLLSDSGFYLCAWSVVQDTQYFGPGTRLTVL.

This clone occurred a few times. The rearrangement joins TRBV9 to TRBJ2-3; D is undetermined. This CDR3 region has 13 residues. V was shortened by 2 bases and J by 6 bases, with 10 bases between the two germline ends. Germline V gene sequence: CDR1 SGDLS, CDR2 YYNGEE. CDR3: CASSVGSIDTQYF. CDR3 coding DNA: TGTGCCAGCAGCGTTGGCAGTATTGATACGCAGTATTTT. The entire variable domain, with the rest obtained from reference TRBV9 and TRBJ2-3, is as follows: DSGVTQTPKHLITATGQRVTLRCSPRSGDLSVYWYQQSLDQGLQFLIQYYNGEERAKGNILERFSAQQFPDLHSELNLSSLELGDSALYFCASSVGSIDTQYFGPGTRLTVL.

The V and J genes are TRBV5-6 and TRBJ2-5; 7 bases map to TRBD1. CDR1 SGHDT and CDR2 YYEEEE come from the germline V gene. CDR3 length: 16 residues. Germline trimming cut 1 base from V and 2 bases from J; bases unmatched to any gene: 8. CDR3 nucleotides: TGTGCCAGCAGCTTGTCGGGACAGATCGGGCAAGAGACCCAGTACTTC. This sequence encodes CASSLSGQIGQETQYF. Supplemented by reference TRBV5-6 and TRBJ2-5, the full variable domain reads DAGVTQSPTHLIKTRGQQVTLRCSPKSGHDTVSWYQQALGQGPQFIFQYYEEEERQRGNFPDRFSGHQFPNYSSELNVNALLLGDSALYLCASSLSGQIGQETQYFGPGTRLLVL.

This sequence joins TRBV25-1 and TRBJ1-6, with D hard to call. CDR3 length: 13 amino acids. Germline CDR1 MGHDK, CDR2 SYGVNS. The ends were cut back, 4 bases at V and 10 bases at J, with 11 bases in the middle. The DNA of the CDR3 is TGTGCCAGCAGTGGACCGGTTGGATCACCCCTCCACTTT. This encodes CASSGPVGSPLHF.

For the CDR3, the DNA is TGTGCCAGCAGTGACCACAGGGGTTTCAACTATGGCTACACCTTC. It translates to CASSDHRGFNYGYTF. This sequence joins TRBV25-1 and TRBJ1-2, with 7 bases matching TRBD1. This CDR3 has 15 residues. V trimming: 3 bases; J trimming: 2 bases; junction bases outside the gene matches: 6. Germline CDR1 MGHDK, CDR2 SYGVNS.

The V and J genes are TRBV19 and TRBJ1-2; 7 nucleotides match TRBD1. The ends lost 3 bases at V and 1 base at J; junction bases unmatched: 5. The CDR3 is made up of 15 amino acids. Germline-derived CDR1 and CDR2 are LNHDA and SQIVND (reference sequence). The CDR3 here is CASSIGTDNNYGYTF. The CDR3 nucleotides are TGTGCCAGTAGTATTGGGACAGACAATAACTATGGCTACACCTTC.

This clone was observed a handful of times. V and J are TRBV5-1 and TRBJ2-5; 8 bases are a match to TRBD1. The CDR3 extends over 14 amino acids. Losses at the gene ends were 4 bases for V and 5 bases for J; bases not matched to a gene: 7. CDR1 is SGHRS and CDR2 is YFSETQ in the germline V gene. The CDR3 sequence: CASSPDREVETQYF. Here the CDR3 DNA reads TGCGCCAGCAGCCCGGACAGGGAGGTTGAGACCCAGTACTTC.

This chain links TRBV7-2 with TRBJ2-3; no firm D call. Germline values: CDR1 SGHTA, CDR2 FQGNSA. The CDR3 is 11 amino acids. With 4 bases removed from V and 9 bases from J, the gap between germline ends came to 8 bases. The chain's CDR3 is CASSSTLTQYF. The CDR3 nucleotides read TGTGCCAGCAGCTCCACCCTGACGCAGTATTTT.

The gene calls are TRBV5-6 and TRBJ2-5; D might be TRBD2 (7 bases). Looked up from germline, CDR1 is SGHDT and CDR2 is YYEEEE. The CDR3 is made up of 16 amino acids. The V gene lost 2 bases and the J gene lost 4 bases, with 18 bases spanning the gap. CDR3 bases: TGTGCCAGCAGCTTTAGCCCGCGCGGGGGCTCAGAGACCCAGTACTTC. Protein product: CASSFSPRGGSETQYF.

This clone was counted only a few times. This sequence joins TRBV9 and TRBJ2-7, with a possible D match to TRBD2 (5 bases). Per germline, CDR1 SGDLS and CDR2 YYNGEE. V was clipped by 0 bases and J by 5 bases, with 15 bases between them. CDR3 length equals 15 residues. The CDR3 DNA is TGTGCCAGCAGCGTAGAAGGCAGGATGAGGGACGAGCAGTACTTC. Translated, it gives CASSVEGRMRDEQYF.

The V gene is TRBV15, the J gene TRBJ1-2; 8 bases map to TRBD1. V was clipped by 1 base and J by 2 bases; unmatched bases: 3. The CDR3 sequence is 15 residues long. CDR1 and CDR2 (germline): LNHNV, YYDKDF (reference sequence). CDR3 amino acids: CATSRGTGGNYGYTF. The CDR3 DNA reads TGTGCCACCAGCAGAGGAACAGGGGGGAACTATGGCTACACCTTC.

The V gene is TRBV6-5, the J gene TRBJ2-7; D not certain. Trimming cost V 11 bases and J 0 bases, with 14 bases left between them. Germline assignment: CDR1 MNHEY and CDR2 SVGAGI. There are 13 residues in the CDR3. As DNA, the CDR3 is TGTGCCTCTTCCGCCTCTGGCTCCTACGAGCAGTACTTC. Protein sequence: CASSASGSYEQYF.

The chain joins TRBV11-2 to TRBJ2-7; a possible D gene is TRBD1 (5 bases). Germline loops: CDR1 SGHAT, CDR2 FQNNGV. CDR3 size: 14 residues. V was trimmed by 0 bases and J by 1 base, leaving 7 bases between them. For the CDR3, the DNA is TGTGCCAGCAGCTTAGAAGGGGCTTCCTACGAGCAGTACTTC. Its translation is CASSLEGASYEQYF.

This chain links TRBV7-2 with TRBJ2-7, with 8 positions matching TRBD2. The CDR3 runs to 15 residues. Per the germline V gene, CDR1 is SGHTA and CDR2 is FQGNSA. With 1 base clipped from V and 1 base from J, the junction kept 3 bases outside the gene matches. CDR3 region: CASSLGIAGSYEQYF. CDR3 nucleotide sequence: TGTGCCAGCAGCTTAGGAATAGCGGGGTCCTACGAGCAGTACTTC.

The chain uses TRBV15 and TRBJ1-1; D is ambiguous. The CDR3 runs to 16 residues. Between the trimmed V and J ends, which lost 0 bases and 0 bases, there was a span of 11 bases. Germline values: CDR1 LNHNV, CDR2 YYDKDF (reference sequence). DNA of the CDR3: TGTGCCACCAGCAGAGAGCCGGATAGGGTGAACACTGAAGCTTTCTTT. Amino acid sequence: CATSREPDRVNTEAFF.

The chain is built from TRBV29-1 and TRBJ1-1; 9 nucleotides align to TRBD1. V lost 6 bases to trimming and J lost 2 bases; unmatched junction nucleotides: 7. Germline CDR1 is SQVTM and CDR2 is ANQGSEA. The CDR3 is 14 residues long. CDR3 sequence reads: CSVILTGGNTEAFF. CDR3 sequence (DNA): TGCAGCGTCATCCTGACAGGGGGTAACACTGAAGCTTTCTTT.

The V and J genes are TRBV5-1 and TRBJ2-7; 7 bases are shared with TRBD2. Trimming took 4 bases from V and 0 from J; bases not matched to a gene: 10. This CDR3 region has 16 residues. The germline gives CDR1 SGHRS, CDR2 YFSETQ. This chain's CDR3 is CASSPSLGGSSYEQYF. DNA of the CDR3: TGCGCCAGCAGCCCCTCGTTGGGAGGGAGCTCCTACGAGCAGTACTTC.

This clone was recorded a few times. The genes are TRBV5-1 and TRBJ1-5; D unclear. Trimming shortened V by 1 base and J by 2 bases, and 13 bases separated the two germline ends. There are 16 residues in the CDR3. From germline, CDR1 is SGHRS and CDR2 YFSETQ. CDR3 coding DNA: TGCGCCAGCAGCTTGACACAACTTGGGGGCAATCAGCCCCAGCATTTT. Translation gives CASSLTQLGGNQPQHF.

The chain uses TRBV7-9 and TRBJ1-6; D call uncertain. Germline loops: CDR1 SEHNR, CDR2 FQNEAQ (reference sequence). The CDR3 is made up of 12 amino acids. V dropped 1 base and J dropped 8 bases, with 3 bases sitting between them. The DNA of the CDR3 is TGTGCCAGCAGCTTAGTGGATTCACCCCTCCACTTT. Encoded protein: CASSLVDSPLHF.

The V gene is TRBV16, the J gene TRBJ1-2; no firm D call. V shed 0 bases and J shed 8 bases, with 10 bases lying between them. CDR1 and CDR2 (germline): KGHSY, FQNENV. There are 13 residues in the CDR3. In DNA, the CDR3 is TGTGCCAGCAGCCAATCGAGGGAAGGGGGCTACACCTTC. The encoded protein is CASSQSREGGYTF.

The chain employs TRBV30 and TRBJ2-7, with D perhaps TRBD1 (6 bases). Germline V CDR1 and CDR2: GTSNPN, SVGIG (reference sequence). V gave up 3 bases and J gave up 5 bases, with 14 bases separating them. This CDR3 spans 13 amino acids. The CDR3 loop reads CAWSRNRVNEQYF. The CDR3 coding sequence is TGTGCCTGGAGCCGAAACAGGGTTAACGAGCAGTACTTC.

The CDR3 reads CASSQRIEETQYF. Written as DNA, the CDR3 is TGTGCCAGCAGCCAAAGGATTGAAGAGACCCAGTACTTC. This chain links TRBV7-2 with TRBJ2-5; D is undetermined. Germline V gene lookup returns CDR1 SGHTA and CDR2 FQGNSA. Trimming stripped 5 bases from V and 3 bases from J, with 10 bases between. The CDR3 consists of 13 residues. Full variable domain (rest looked up from reference TRBV7-2 and TRBJ2-5): GAGVSQSPSNKVTEKGKDVELRCDPISGHTALYWYRQSLGQGLEFLIYFQGNSAPDKSGLPSDRFSAERTGGSVSTLTIQRTQQEDSAVYLCASSQRIEETQYFGPGTRLLVL.